A selection of T cell receptor beta chains follows, all from one sample in a study of T-cell memory formation after mild COVID-19. TCRdb used MiXCR to reprocess the 5' RACE reads, holding one entry per CDR3 protein. The table lists 150,000 to 200,000 distinct CDR3 sequences, roughly 15% of them singletons. The specimen sequenced was PBMCs or a T cell subset sorted from them (not recorded which). These receptors all come from an adult woman who had mild COVID-19 (a few samples of this study predate the infection). Cell type and time point are not known. Both conserved end residues are part of each CDR3. A D gene is named only where the DNA matches it firmly. The size field is filled for only some rows; it gives once, few, many or a size class.

J | size | D | V | CDR3 | DNA
TRBJ2-1 | . | . | TRBV7-9 | CASRPNNEQFF | TGTGCCAGCAGGCCAAACAATGAGCAGTTCTTC
TRBJ2-1 | . | . | TRBV9 | CASSVGQSSYNEQFF | TGTGCCAGCAGCGTAGGCCAGAGCTCCTACAATGAGCAGTTCTTC
TRBJ2-1 | few | TRBD2 | TRBV5-4 | CASSGTSGGAAFNEQFF | TGTGCCAGCAGCGGGACTAGCGGGGGGGCTGCGTTCAATGAGCAGTTCTTC
TRBJ1-1 | few | . | TRBV20-1 | CSAYYTEAFF | TGCAGTGCGTATTACACTGAAGCTTTCTTT
TRBJ1-2 | few | TRBD1 | TRBV7-8 | CASSSQGAVNYGYTF | TGTGCCAGCAGCTCCCAGGGGGCAGTTAACTATGGCTACACCTTC
TRBJ2-5 | few | . | TRBV12-3/TRBV12-4 | CASSVDQVVQETQYF | TGTGCCAGCAGTGTCGATCAGGTCGTGCAAGAGACCCAGTACTTC
TRBJ1-6 | many | . | TRBV11-2 | CASSLGRSVRRGSSPLHF | TGTGCCAGCAGCTTAGGTCGCTCTGTACGACGCGGGAGTTCACCCCTCCACTTT
TRBJ1-4 | . | . | TRBV29-1 | CSTILPGNEKLFF | TGCAGCACCATACTGCCAGGGAATGAAAAACTGTTTTTT
TRBJ1-1 | . | . | TRBV21-1 | CASSKVGRGDPNTEAFF | TGTGCCAGCAGCAAAGTCGGGAGGGGTGATCCGAACACTGAAGCTTTCTTT
TRBJ1-5 | . | TRBD1 | TRBV12-3/TRBV12-4 | CAGGQGGQPQHF | TGTGCGGGGGGACAGGGGGGTCAGCCCCAGCATTTT
TRBJ2-2 | . | . | TRBV18 | CASSPRLATNTGELFF | TGTGCCAGCTCACCTCGGCTAGCGACGAACACCGGGGAGCTGTTTTTT
TRBJ2-1 | . | . | TRBV6-1 | CASSRTRDGRFNEQFF | TGTGCCAGCAGTCGTACCCGGGACGGGAGATTCAATGAGCAGTTCTTC
TRBJ2-7 | . | TRBD2 | TRBV20-1 | CSAGLAGWNEQYF | TGCAGTGCTGGACTAGCAGGGTGGAACGAGCAGTACTTC
TRBJ2-1 | . | . | TRBV29-1 | CSHEASSYNEQFF | TGCAGCCACGAGGCAAGCTCCTACAATGAGCAGTTCTTC
TRBJ2-7 | . | . | TRBV21-1 | CASSKVYLDPPWEQYF | TGTGCCAGCAGCAAAGTGTACCTTGATCCCCCTTGGGAGCAGTACTTC
TRBJ2-1 | few | . | TRBV6-2/TRBV6-3 | CASRRASQIEQFF | TGTGCCAGCAGACGTGCTAGTCAAATTGAGCAGTTCTTC
TRBJ2-7 | few | . | TRBV2 | CASSDASDFTSLDEQYF | TGTGCCAGCAGTGATGCATCGGACTTTACATCCTTAGACGAGCAGTACTTC
TRBJ2-5 | . | . | TRBV6-6 | CASSYAGYGGETQYF | TGTGCCAGCAGTTACGCGGGGTACGGGGGAGAGACCCAGTACTTC
TRBJ2-1 | few | . | TRBV5-1 | CASSESLSGARSSYNEQFF | TGCGCCAGCAGCGAATCCTTATCAGGGGCTAGGAGCTCCTACAATGAGCAGTTCTTC
TRBJ2-7 | few | TRBD2 | TRBV6-5 | CASSYSNERGNYEQYF | TGTGCCAGCAGTTACTCGAATGAGCGGGGGAACTACGAGCAGTACTTC
TRBJ2-2 | few | TRBD1 | TRBV12-3/TRBV12-4 | CASSLAWGQPTGELFF | TGTGCCAGCAGTTTAGCATGGGGACAGCCTACCGGGGAGCTGTTTTTT
TRBJ2-5 | many | TRBD1 | TRBV5-1 | CASSYRGQETQYF | TGCGCCAGCAGTTACAGGGGGCAGGAGACCCAGTACTTC
TRBJ2-7 | medium-sized | . | TRBV15 | CATSRDRGSYEQYF | TGTGCCACCAGCAGAGACCGGGGTAGCTACGAGCAGTACTTC
TRBJ2-2 | once | TRBD2 | TRBV4-3 | CASSQGTSAYTGELFF | TGCGCCAGCAGCCAAGGGACTAGCGCTTACACCGGGGAGCTGTTTTTT
TRBJ2-7 | many | TRBD2 | TRBV4-1 | CASSHPGTSGGEYEQYF | TGCGCCAGCAGCCACCCCGGGACTAGCGGGGGGGAATACGAGCAGTACTTC
TRBJ1-1 | . | TRBD1 | TRBV10-3 | CAIKERGREGGNTEAFF | TGTGCCATCAAGGAGAGGGGGCGCGAGGGTGGGAACACTGAAGCTTTCTTT
TRBJ2-7 | . | . | TRBV4-1 | CASSQVGRSYEQYF | TGCGCCAGCAGCCAAGTTGGCCGATCCTACGAGCAGTACTTC
TRBJ2-1 | many | TRBD2 | TRBV14 | CASSHPSSGGYNEQFF | TGTGCCAGCAGCCACCCTAGTAGCGGGGGCTACAATGAGCAGTTCTTC
TRBJ2-6 | . | . | TRBV11-2 | CASSETFNVLTF | TGTGCCAGCAGCGAGACCTTCAACGTCCTGACTTTC
TRBJ2-3 | . | . | TRBV29-1 | CSVDRATDTQYF | TGCAGCGTTGACAGGGCCACAGATACGCAGTATTTT
TRBJ2-3 | . | TRBD2 | TRBV5-1 | CASSLEPSGTQYF | TGCGCCAGCAGCTTGGAGCCTAGCGGTACGCAGTATTTT
TRBJ2-7 | . | TRBD2 | TRBV4-1 | CASSQETSVVYEQYF | TGCGCCAGCAGCCAAGAGACTAGCGTTGTCTACGAGCAGTACTTC
TRBJ2-3 | . | . | TRBV13 | CASSFGLTDTQYF | TGTGCCAGCAGCTTCGGGCTGACAGATACGCAGTATTTT
TRBJ1-3 | few | . | TRBV12-3/TRBV12-4 | CASSIRNTIYF | TGTGCCAGCAGCATCCGAAACACCATATATTTT
TRBJ2-2 | few | . | TRBV7-9 | CASSRWATGELFF | TGTGCCAGCAGCCGGTGGGCGACCGGGGAGCTGTTTTTT
TRBJ2-3 | . | . | TRBV9 | CASSPTTGGATDTQYF | TGTGCCAGCAGCCCAACGACAGGCGGGGCGACAGATACGCAGTATTTT
TRBJ2-7 | . | TRBD1 | TRBV7-8 | CASSRTGTGIREQYF | TGTGCCAGCAGCCGTACCGGGACAGGGATACGCGAGCAGTACTTC
TRBJ1-5 | few | . | TRBV5-6 | CASSLRAAYQPQHF | TGTGCCAGCAGCTTGCGGGCAGCTTATCAGCCCCAGCATTTT
TRBJ2-6 | . | . | TRBV7-6 | CASSSVGAQAGANVLTF | TGTGCCAGCAGCTCAGTAGGGGCTCAGGCTGGGGCCAACGTCCTGACTTTC
TRBJ2-7 | few | . | TRBV27 | CASSIEEAGFYEQYF | TGTGCCAGCAGTATCGAAGAGGCCGGATTCTACGAGCAGTACTTC
TRBJ2-2 | . | . | TRBV12-3/TRBV12-4 | CASRPGQGTTGELFF | TGTGCCAGCAGACCAGGACAAGGGACCACCGGGGAGCTGTTTTTT
TRBJ2-1 | few | . | TRBV7-2 | CASILLGLNGEQFF | TGTGCCAGCATCCTGTTGGGCCTGAATGGGGAGCAGTTCTTC
TRBJ2-3 | . | TRBD2 | TRBV6-2/TRBV6-3 | CATLRGGREYF | TGTGCCACCCTCCGGGGGGGCCGGGAGTATTTT
TRBJ2-6 | . | . | TRBV10-2 | CASSFEGAGANVLTF | TGCGCCAGCAGCTTCGAGGGAGCTGGGGCCAACGTCCTGACTTTC
TRBJ1-2 | . | TRBD1 | TRBV28 | CASSLGQGTGYTF | TGTGCCAGCAGTTTAGGACAGGGAACTGGCTACACCTTC
TRBJ1-2 | few | TRBD1 | TRBV9 | CASNSGQGATSLNYGYTF | TGTGCCAGCAATTCAGGACAGGGGGCGACGTCCCTTAACTATGGCTACACCTTC
TRBJ2-3 | . | . | TRBV20-1 | CSAITWADTQYF | TGCAGTGCCATCACTTGGGCAGATACGCAGTATTTT
TRBJ2-1 | many | TRBD2 | TRBV7-3 | CASSPTSGGASDNEQFF | TGTGCCAGCAGCCCGACTAGCGGGGGGGCTAGCGACAATGAGCAGTTCTTC
TRBJ2-7 | . | . | TRBV20-1 | CSAVGTLPYEQYF | TGCAGTGCTGTCGGGACACTGCCCTACGAGCAGTACTTC